This T cell receptor beta chain is drawn from a study of T cell clones after liver transplantation. On the study more broadly: Tolerance: complete withdrawal held at least one year, liver enzymes staying within twice normal.

Here immunoSEQ multiplex PCR was the method, and the copy in TCRdb shows in-frame clones only, minus some. The sample records around 80,000 clones, around four fifths being singletons. This CDR3 has 15 amino acids. V lost 4 bases, J lost 1 base, and 3 bases stayed unmatched. Germline CDR1 is SGHRS and CDR2 is YFSETQ. The clonotype was recovered from a human patient who received a liver transplant. T cells may partly derive from the graft donor. The sample in question was CD4+ T cells from blood, obtained about 46 months after liver transplant. The chain uses TRBV5-1 and TRBJ2-5; TRBD2 matches 11 bases. CDR3 protein: CASSRGTSGQETQYF. The DNA for the CDR3 is TGCGCCAGCAGCAGAGGGACTAGCGGCCAAGAGACCCAGTACTTC. The full variable domain, rest sourced from reference TRBV5-1 and TRBJ2-5, is KAGVTQTPRYLIKTRGQQVTLSCSPISGHRSVSWYQQTPGQGLQFLFEYFSETQRNKGNFPGRFSGRQFSNSRSEMNVSTLELGDSALYLCASSRGTSGQETQYFGPGTRLLVL.